The next 22 T cell receptor beta chains were all read from a single sample in a study of human T cells and chemical hapten exposure (dated by TCRdb to the early 2020s). Library creation used RACE. Sequencing took place on a NextSeq 500. TCRdb ran its own pipeline on the public reads, namely fastp trimming at Q25 and MiXCR clone calling, and kept in-frame beta chains. Entries that share a CDR3 protein sequence are merged under the most common genes and DNA. The sample includes 300,000 to 400,000 distinct CDR3 sequences, with around 7% observed a single time. The top ten constitute less than 10% of the sample. In light of the paper, this sample's time point label describes: patch test 1, 2 weeks after DPC sensitization. What the treatment or condition label conveys for this sample: therapeutic diphenylcyclopropenone sensitization with weekly scalp DPC. Sample: whole blood, taken in connection with sensitization to the hapten diphenylcyclopropenone (DPC). The receptors here all came from a woman under 30 with alopecia areata. Some clones in this sample may be carry-over from other donors' samples.

The rearrangement joins TRBV5-1 to TRBJ2-1; TRBD2 matches 16 bases. Looked up from germline, CDR1 is SGHRS and CDR2 is YFSETQ. The CDR3 loop spans 17 amino acids. The trim removed 3 bases at V and 10 bases at J, leaving 10 bases unmatched. The CDR3 protein is CASSSTPGLAGGNEQFF. The CDR3 DNA reads as TGCGCCAGCAGCTCCACTCCGGGACTAGCGGGGGGGAACGAGCAGTTCTTC.

Only a few counts were recorded for this clonotype. This sequence joins TRBV18 and TRBJ1-6; unclear D gene. The CDR3 covers 15 residues. Germline V lookup: CDR1 KGHSH, CDR2 LQKENI. The ends were cut back, 9 bases at V and 5 bases at J, with 17 bases in the middle. CDR3 protein: CASVIDTSDNSPLHF. For the CDR3, the DNA is TGTGCCAGTGTGATTGATACCTCGGATAATTCACCCCTCCACTTT. Looking up the rest from reference TRBV18 and TRBJ1-6 gives the full variable domain: NAGVMQNPRHLVRRRGQEARLRCSPMKGHSHVYWYRQLPEEGLKFMVYLQKENIIDESGMPKERFSAEFPKEGPSILRIQQVVRGDSAAYFCASVIDTSDNSPLHFGNGTRLTVT.

This clonotype occurred many times. V usage is TRBV20-1 and J usage is TRBJ2-7; D perhaps matches TRBD1 (6 bases). Germline assignment: CDR1 DFQATT and CDR2 SNEGSKA (reference sequence). V was clipped by 6 bases and J by 5 bases, with 14 bases between them. This CDR3 region has 12 residues. CDR3 sequence (DNA): TGCAGTGCCCAACAGGGCCCCCACGAGCAGTACTTC. This gives the protein CSAQQGPHEQYF.

The rearrangement joins TRBV29-1 to TRBJ2-4, with TRBD2 identical over 8 bases. The CDR3 has 15 amino acids. V gave up 6 bases and J gave up 1 base; unmatched junction bases: 8. The germline V gene encodes CDR1 SQVTM and CDR2 ANQGSEA. CDR3 nucleotide sequence: TGCAGCGTGGGGAGCGGGGGTGTTGCCAAAAACATTCAGTACTTC. Encoded protein: CSVGSGGVAKNIQYF.

Many counts were recorded for this clonotype. This rearrangement joins TRBV14 to TRBJ2-3; possibly TRBD2 for D (6 bases). V was trimmed by 0 bases and J by 6 bases, leaving 10 bases between them. CDR1 is SGHDN, CDR2 FVKESK, per germline. This CDR3 is 14 amino acids long. In nucleotides, the CDR3 is TGTGCCAGCAGCCAAGAAATTGCGGGGGATACGCAGTATTTT. Its protein is CASSQEIAGDTQYF.

This clonotype was counted a few times. V is TRBV27 and J is TRBJ1-4; D remains unclear. There are 13 residues in the CDR3. Trimming took off 2 bases at V and 8 bases at J, with 9 bases between the two ends. Germline CDR1 reads MNHEY; CDR2 reads SMNVEV (reference sequence). This CDR3 reads CASSLLRREKLFF. CDR3 sequence (DNA): TGTGCCAGCAGTTTACTTAGACGGGAAAAACTGTTTTTT.

J is TRBJ1-4 and V is TRBV20-1; D is unresolved. Germline CDR1 reads DFQATT; CDR2 reads SNEGSKA (reference sequence). V was cut by 0 bases and J by 3 bases, with 11 bases left in between. The CDR3 has 15 residues. Here the CDR3 DNA reads TGCAGTGCTAGAGATAACCGAAGGCCTAATGAAAAACTGTTTTTT. Amino acid sequence: CSARDNRRPNEKLFF.

Ten or more counts support this clonotype. The chain has TRBV7-2 and TRBJ2-7; D is undetermined. V shed 1 base and J shed 4 bases, with 11 bases lying between them. This CDR3 has 14 amino acids. Germline values: CDR1 SGHTA, CDR2 FQGNSA. The CDR3 DNA reads TGTGCCAGCAGCTTAGGAAACAGTTGGTACGAGCAGTACTTC. Protein product: CASSLGNSWYEQYF.

At least ten counts were recorded for this clonotype. The chain carries TRBV11-2 and TRBJ2-7; a weak D match, TRBD1 (7 bases). V lost 0 bases and J 4 bases, leaving 13 bases between the germline ends. In germline, CDR1 is SGHAT, CDR2 FQNNGV. The CDR3 is 15 residues long. In DNA, the CDR3 is TGTGCCAGCAGCTTAGATGAGGGGGCGGGATACGAGCAGTACTTC. Protein sequence: CASSLDEGAGYEQYF. Combining the CDR3 with reference TRBV11-2 and TRBJ2-7 gives the whole variable domain EAGVAQSPRYKIIEKRQSVAFWCNPISGHATLYWYQQILGQGPKLLIQFQNNGVVDDSQLPKDRFSAERLKGVDSTLKIQPAKLEDSAVYLCASSLDEGAGYEQYFGPGTRLTVT.

This clonotype was recorded many times. The CDR3 sequence: CASSFVGTGVDPNNGAFF. CDR3 sequence (DNA): TGTGCCAGCAGCTTTGTAGGGACAGGGGTTGACCCTAATAATGGAGCTTTCTTT. The genes are TRBV7-9 and TRBJ1-1; 10 bases map to TRBD1. CDR3 length: 18 residues. Trimming cost V 3 bases and J 10 bases; bases outside gene matches: 20. CDR1 and CDR2 (germline): SEHNR, FQNEAQ (reference sequence).

The V call is TRBV20-1, the J call TRBJ1-1, with 7 nucleotides matching TRBD1. The V gene's germline CDR1 is DFQATT and CDR2 SNEGSKA (reference sequence). The CDR3 totals 13 residues. The trim removed 2 bases at V and 0 bases at J, leaving 0 bases unmatched. The CDR3 DNA follows: TGCAGTGCTAGACAGGGGGTGAACACTGAAGCTTTCTTT. Amino acid sequence: CSARQGVNTEAFF.

In this sample, this clonotype turned up many times. The V gene is TRBV29-1, the J gene TRBJ2-7; D gene ambiguous. The V gene's germline CDR1 is SQVTM and CDR2 ANQGSEA. The CDR3 loop spans 13 amino acids. The V end lost 5 bases, the J end lost 6 bases, and 17 bases lay between the germline ends. The CDR3 spells CSVSKGIVAEQYF. CDR3 sequence (DNA): TGCAGCGTTAGCAAGGGCATCGTTGCCGAGCAGTACTTC.

There are many counts of this clonotype. V gene TRBV29-1 combines with J gene TRBJ2-5; 9 positions agree with TRBD2. This CDR3 is built from 14 residues. V lost 3 bases to trimming and J lost 4 bases; unmatched junction nucleotides: 6. CDR1 and CDR2 from the germline V gene are SQVTM and ANQGSEA. CDR3 residues: CSVDSGGFRETQYF. Written as DNA, the CDR3 is TGCAGCGTTGACAGCGGGGGGTTCCGAGAGACCCAGTACTTC.

In its sample, this clonotype was seen a few times. The CDR3 DNA follows: TGCGCCAGCAGCCAAGGGGTTAGAGCCCTGTACAATGAGCAGTTCTTC. Amino acid sequence: CASSQGVRALYNEQFF. The V gene is TRBV4-3, the J gene TRBJ2-1, with D uncertain. Germline loops: CDR1 LGHNA, CDR2 YSLEER. The length of the CDR3 is 16 residues. V was shortened by 1 base and J by 4 bases, with 14 bases between the two germline ends.

This sequence joins TRBV18 and TRBJ1-1; no firm D call. V shed 1 base and J shed 0 bases, with 9 bases lying between them. This CDR3 contains 15 residues. Per the germline V gene, CDR1 is KGHSH and CDR2 is LQKENI. The CDR3 spells CASSPREELNTEAFF. The CDR3 DNA sequence: TGTGCCAGCTCACCACGGGAAGAACTGAACACTGAAGCTTTCTTT.

This clonotype was counted only a few times. V gene TRBV6-6 combines with J gene TRBJ1-1, with 9 bases fitting TRBD1. This CDR3 has 14 residues. V lost 6 bases, J lost 2 bases, and 4 bases stayed unmatched. Germline CDR1 and CDR2: MNHNY and SVGAGI (reference sequence). Written as DNA, the CDR3 is TGTGCCAGCAGGGACAGGGGAATCAACACTGAAGCTTTCTTT. This sequence encodes CASRDRGINTEAFF.

There are a few counts of this clonotype. The V and J genes are TRBV3-1 and TRBJ1-6; D is undetermined. Germline loops: CDR1 LGHDT, CDR2 YNNKEL (reference sequence). This CDR3 is built from 11 residues. V was cut by 1 base and J by 14 bases, with 6 bases left in between. The CDR3 nucleotides read TGTGCCAGCAGCCAAGTTAATACCCTCCACTTT. It specifies CASSQVNTLHF.

This clonotype turned up a few times. The chain employs TRBV28 and TRBJ1-4; D possibly corresponds to TRBD1 (5 bases). There are 13 residues in the CDR3. Trimming stripped 5 bases from V and 7 bases from J, with 11 bases between. Germline V CDR1 and CDR2: MDHEN, SYDVKM. The CDR3 sequence is CASSRTSLEKLFF. CDR3 bases: TGTGCCAGCAGTAGGACATCCCTTGAAAAACTGTTTTTT.

This clonotype has only a few counts. The chain has TRBV14 and TRBJ1-1; D ambiguous. Germline V gives CDR1 SGHDN, CDR2 FVKESK. Trimming shortened V by 1 base and J by 3 bases, and 12 bases separated the two germline ends. The CDR3 runs 15 residues. The CDR3 DNA reads TGTGCCAGCAGCCAAGTAGGATGGGATTACACTGAAGCTTTCTTT. It translates to CASSQVGWDYTEAFF.

This clonotype was counted at least ten times. J is TRBJ1-1 and V is TRBV9; the D is unclear. Germline-derived CDR1 and CDR2 are SGDLS and YYNGEE. Trimming shortened V by 3 bases and J by 11 bases, and 11 bases separated the two germline ends. The CDR3 contains 11 residues. This chain's CDR3 is CASSDEKEAFF. The DNA of the CDR3 is TGTGCCAGCAGCGATGAAAAGGAGGCTTTCTTT.

This clonotype showed up just a few times. The J gene is TRBJ1-6, the V gene TRBV6-5; TRBD1 matches 8 bases. After removal of 0 bases from V and 6 bases from J, the junction contained 10 bases not matched to a gene. The CDR3 is made up of 18 amino acids. Germline V gene data show CDR1 as MNHEY and CDR2 as SVGAGI. The CDR3 DNA follows: TGTGCCAGCAGTTACTCCTCCTTTAGGACAGGGCGTAATTCACCCCTCCACTTT. Protein sequence: CASSYSSFRTGRNSPLHF.

This clonotype was observed a few times. The gene calls are TRBV27 and TRBJ1-1; TRBD1 might be the D (6 bases). The germline CDR1 and CDR2 sequences are MNHEY and SMNVEV (reference sequence). This CDR3 comprises 16 residues. The germline V and J ends were trimmed by 3 bases and 10 bases, with 24 bases remaining between them. CDR3 residues: CASSFYGGGSGSGAFF. The CDR3 coding sequence is TGTGCCAGCAGTTTTTACGGGGGGGGCTCCGGGAGTGGAGCTTTCTTT.